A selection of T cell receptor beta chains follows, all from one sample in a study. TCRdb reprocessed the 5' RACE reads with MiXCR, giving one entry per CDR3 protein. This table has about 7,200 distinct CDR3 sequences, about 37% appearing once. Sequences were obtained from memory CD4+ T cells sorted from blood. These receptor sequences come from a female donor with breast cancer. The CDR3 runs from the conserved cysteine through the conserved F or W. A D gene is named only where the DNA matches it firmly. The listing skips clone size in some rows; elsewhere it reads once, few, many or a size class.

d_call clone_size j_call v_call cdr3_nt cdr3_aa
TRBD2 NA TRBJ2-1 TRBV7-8 TGTGCCAGCAGCTATCGACTAGCGACAGACAATGAGCAGTTCTTC CASSYRLATDNEQFF
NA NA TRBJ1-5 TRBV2 TGTGCCATAGCAACCGGGACACATAGCAATCAGCCCCAGCATTTT CAIATGTHSNQPQHF
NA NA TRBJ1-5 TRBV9 TGTGCCAGCAGCGTAGTAGGGGGGAGCGGGGGGCTCAGCAATCAGCCCCAGCATTTT CASSVVGGSGGLSNQPQHF
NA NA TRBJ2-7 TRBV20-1 TGCAGTGTTGGCCGCACAGGGGAGCAGTACTTC CSVGRTGEQYF
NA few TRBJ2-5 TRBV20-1 TGCAGTGCTGGTCCGCCGTGGGGCCAAGAGACCCAGTACTTC CSAGPPWGQETQYF
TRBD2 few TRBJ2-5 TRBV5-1 TGCGCCAGCAGCCCCGGAGTAGCGGGGGGCCGGGGAGAGACCCAGTACTTC CASSPGVAGGRGETQYF
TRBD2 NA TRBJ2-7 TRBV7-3 TGTGCCAGCAGCTCTGGACCGGGACTAGCAAACGAGCAGTACTTC CASSSGPGLANEQYF
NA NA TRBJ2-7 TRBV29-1 TGCAGCGTTGGGGGTGCGGGTTTCTACGAGCAGTACTTC CSVGGAGFYEQYF
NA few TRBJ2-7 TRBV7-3 TGTGCCAGCAGCCCAGGACGGGCCTACGAGCAGTACTTC CASSPGRAYEQYF
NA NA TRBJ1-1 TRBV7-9 TGTGCCAGCACTTCGAACACTGAAGCTTTCTTT CASTSNTEAFF
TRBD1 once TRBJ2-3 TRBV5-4 TGTGCCAGCCGGTACGGGACAGGGGAGTCGGCGCAGTATTTT CASRYGTGESAQYF
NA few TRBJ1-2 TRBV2 TGTGCCAGCGCCAATGACAACAGAAACTATGGCTACACCTTC CASANDNRNYGYTF
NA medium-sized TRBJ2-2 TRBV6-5 TGTGCCAGCAGAGCGGGGGACAGTAACACCGGGGAGCTGTTTTTT CASRAGDSNTGELFF
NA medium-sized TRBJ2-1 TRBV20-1 TGCAGTGTTAAGGCCTACAATGAGCAGTTCTTC CSVKAYNEQFF
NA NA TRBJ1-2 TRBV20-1 TGCAGTGCTAGGGGACCGCGAATCTATGGCTACACCTTC CSARGPRIYGYTF
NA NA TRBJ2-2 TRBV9 TGTGCCAGCAGCTCCATCGGTAACACCGGGGAGCTGTTTTTT CASSSIGNTGELFF
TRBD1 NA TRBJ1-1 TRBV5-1 TGCGCCAGCAGCTCGTTCTCAACAGGGGTGTTGGAGGCTTTCTTT CASSSFSTGVLEAFF
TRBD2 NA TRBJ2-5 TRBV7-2 TGTGCCAGCAGCTTAGAGCCTAGCGGGACCGCCACCCAGTACTTC CASSLEPSGTATQYF
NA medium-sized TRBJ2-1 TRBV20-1 TGCAGTGCTAGAGAAAGTGGGTTCTCCGAAGATGAGCAGTTCTTC CSARESGFSEDEQFF
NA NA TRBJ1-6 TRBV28 TGTGCCAGCAGTCCCGTGGGGGACAATTCACCCCTCCACTTT CASSPVGDNSPLHF
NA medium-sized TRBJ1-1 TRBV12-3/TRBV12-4 TGTGCCAGCAGCACCCAGAGGGCCGACACTGAAGCTTTCTTT CASSTQRADTEAFF
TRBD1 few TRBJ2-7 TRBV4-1 TGCGCCAGCAGCCAAGGCAGGGGGCAGTACGAGCAGTACTTC CASSQGRGQYEQYF
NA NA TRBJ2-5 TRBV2 TGTGCCAGCAGACGGATGGAGACCCAGTACTTC CASRRMETQYF
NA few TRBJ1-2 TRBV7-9 TGTGCCAGCAACCGAGACGGTTCCTATGGCTACACCTTC CASNRDGSYGYTF
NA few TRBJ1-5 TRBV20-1 TGCAGTGCTAGACCTACAGGTGCAAATCAGCCCCAGCATTTT CSARPTGANQPQHF
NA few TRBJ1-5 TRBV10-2 TGCGCCAGCAGTGGAACCGACAGAAATCAGCCCCAGCATTTT CASSGTDRNQPQHF
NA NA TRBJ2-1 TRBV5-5 TGTGCCAGCAGCCCACTGGGAAGGGGTGCCCACAATGAGCAGTTCTTC CASSPLGRGAHNEQFF
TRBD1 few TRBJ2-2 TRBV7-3 TGTGCCAGCAGCTTAAATCCCGACAGGGCCTACACCGGGGAGCTGTTTTTT CASSLNPDRAYTGELFF